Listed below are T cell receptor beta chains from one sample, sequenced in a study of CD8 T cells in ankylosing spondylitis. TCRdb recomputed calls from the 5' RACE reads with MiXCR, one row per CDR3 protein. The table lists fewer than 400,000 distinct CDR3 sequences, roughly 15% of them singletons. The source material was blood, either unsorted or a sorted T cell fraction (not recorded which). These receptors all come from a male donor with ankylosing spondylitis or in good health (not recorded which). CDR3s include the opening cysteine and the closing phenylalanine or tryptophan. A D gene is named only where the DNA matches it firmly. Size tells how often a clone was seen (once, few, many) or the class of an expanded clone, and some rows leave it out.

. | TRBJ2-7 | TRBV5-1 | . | TGCGCCAGCAGCTTGGGGCAGGGGAGGTCCGAGCAGTACTTC | CASSLGQGRSEQYF
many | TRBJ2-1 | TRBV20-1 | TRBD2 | TGCAGTGCTAGAGATCAGGCTAGCGGGGGAGGGTCCTACAATGAGCAGTTCTTC | CSARDQASGGGSYNEQFF
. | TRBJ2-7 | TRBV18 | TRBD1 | TGTGCCAGCTCACCTGCCGGGACAGGCTACGAGCAGTACTTC | CASSPAGTGYEQYF
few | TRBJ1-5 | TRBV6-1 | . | TGTGCCAGCAGTGAACCTGAACAGGGACAGCCCCAGCATTTT | CASSEPEQGQPQHF
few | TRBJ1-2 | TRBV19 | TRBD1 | TGTGCCAGTAGACCACAGGGGAACTATGGCTACACCTTC | CASRPQGNYGYTF
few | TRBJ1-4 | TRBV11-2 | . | TGTGCCAGCAGCCCCCGGGGGGGGCGGGAAAAACTGTTTTTT | CASSPRGGREKLFF
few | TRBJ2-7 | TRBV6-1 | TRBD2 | TGTGCCAGCAGCCGGACTAGCGTCTACGAGCAGTACTTC | CASSRTSVYEQYF
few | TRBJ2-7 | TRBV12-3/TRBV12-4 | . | TGTGCCAGCAGTTTACGAGCGAGCGCCAACGAGCAGTACTTC | CASSLRASANEQYF
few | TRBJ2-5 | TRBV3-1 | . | TGTGCCAGCAGCCAAGTATTGGTGGGGTCGGAGACCCAGTACTTC | CASSQVLVGSETQYF
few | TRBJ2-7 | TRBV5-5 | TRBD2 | TGTGCCAGCAGCTTGGACGGGGGGGACTACGAGCAGTACTTC | CASSLDGGDYEQYF
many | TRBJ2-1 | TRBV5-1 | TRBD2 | TGCGCCAGCAGCTTAAGCCCACTAGCGGGATACAATGAGCAGTTCTTC | CASSLSPLAGYNEQFF
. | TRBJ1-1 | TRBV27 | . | TGTGCCAGCAGTTCCTACGGGAACACTGAAGCTTTCTTT | CASSSYGNTEAFF
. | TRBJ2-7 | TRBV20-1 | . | TGCAGTGCTAGCGAGAATAGGTACGAGCAGTACTTC | CSASENRYEQYF
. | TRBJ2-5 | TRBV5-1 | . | TGCGCCAGCAGCGAAGGACCGTGGGAGACCCAGTACTTC | CASSEGPWETQYF
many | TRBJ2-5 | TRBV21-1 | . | TGTGCCAGCAGCTATGACGGCGAAGAGACCCAGTACTTC | CASSYDGEETQYF
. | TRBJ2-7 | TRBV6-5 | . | TGTGCCAGCAGTTCCTCGGCAGCCCTTACCTACGAGCAGTACTTC | CASSSSAALTYEQYF
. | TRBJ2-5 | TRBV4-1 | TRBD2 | TGCGCCAGCAGCCAAGATCCTAGCGGGGCCCAAAGGACCCAGTACTTC | CASSQDPSGAQRTQYF
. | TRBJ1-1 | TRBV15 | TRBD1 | TGTGCCACCAGCACCCGGACAGGGAAGGGGACTGAAGCTTTCTTT | CATSTRTGKGTEAFF
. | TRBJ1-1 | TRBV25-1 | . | TGTGCCAGCAGTGAAGGGGCAGAAGCTTTCTTT | CASSEGAEAFF
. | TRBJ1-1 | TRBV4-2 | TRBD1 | TGTGCCAGCAGCCAGAGACAGGGGGCCAGACCGAACACTGAAGCTTTCTTT | CASSQRQGARPNTEAFF
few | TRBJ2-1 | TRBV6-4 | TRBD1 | TGTGCCAGCAGTGCTGGGACAGGAAAGCAGTTCTTC | CASSAGTGKQFF
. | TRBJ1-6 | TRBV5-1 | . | TGCGCCTGCAATTCGGGGGCGGGATCACCCCTCCACTTT | CACNSGAGSPLHF